These T cell receptor beta chains were read from a single sample in a study of cytomegalovirus exposure and HLA in healthy donors. Sequencing used immunoSEQ multiplex PCR; TCRdb keeps in-frame clones, though not all of them. The data show around 99,000 clones, about two thirds seen once. Sequences were obtained from PBMCs. These receptors were collected from a woman in her 70s in good health and CMV-seropositive. Both conserved end residues are part of each CDR3. The order of the fields is clone size, J gene, D gene, V gene, CDR3 protein, CDR3 DNA. The D gene is left open where the match is weak. Size is omitted from some rows. Given values are once, few, many or a class for expanded clones.

size: .
J: TRBJ2-2
D: .
V: TRBV30
CDR3: CAWSQVRTGELFF
DNA: TGTGCCTGGAGTCAGGTTAGGACCGGGGAGCTGTTTTTT

size: .
J: TRBJ2-2
D: .
V: TRBV5-8
CDR3: CASSFQRYTGELFF
DNA: TGTGCCAGCAGCTTCCAGCGATACACCGGGGAGCTGTTTTTT

size: few
J: TRBJ2-1
D: .
V: TRBV30
CDR3: CAWSAGSFYNEQFF
DNA: TGTGCCTGGAGCGCAGGGTCCTTCTACAATGAGCAGTTCTTC

size: .
J: TRBJ2-2
D: .
V: TRBV6-5
CDR3: CASSPGTVNTGELFF
DNA: TGTGCCAGCAGCCCCGGAACAGTCAACACCGGGGAGCTGTTTTTT

size: .
J: TRBJ1-4
D: .
V: TRBV27
CDR3: CASGVLTATNEKLFF
DNA: TGTGCCAGCGGCGTCTTGACAGCAACTAATGAAAAACTGTTTTTT

size: .
J: TRBJ2-7
D: TRBD1
V: TRBV18
CDR3: CASSTGQGVYEQYF
DNA: TGTGCCAGCTCTACGGGACAGGGGGTCTACGAGCAGTACTTC

size: .
J: TRBJ1-1
D: TRBD1
V: TRBV18
CDR3: CASSLTQGAGWTEAFF
DNA: TGTGCCAGCTCACTCACACAGGGGGCGGGGTGGACTGAAGCTTTCTTT

size: .
J: TRBJ2-1
D: .
V: TRBV7-9
CDR3: CASSLQTLTYNEQFF
DNA: TGTGCCAGCAGCTTACAGACACTTACCTACAATGAGCAGTTCTTC

size: .
J: TRBJ2-1
D: .
V: TRBV12-1
CDR3: CASSPRTSGGLSNEQFF
DNA: TGTGCCAGCAGCCCCCGGACTAGCGGGGGGTTATCCAATGAGCAGTTCTTC

size: .
J: TRBJ1-5
D: .
V: TRBV19
CDR3: CASSIATVSNQPQHF
DNA: TGTGCCAGTAGTATAGCGACAGTGAGCAATCAGCCCCAGCATTTT

size: few
J: TRBJ1-2
D: .
V: TRBV27
CDR3: CASRKRGGEDYGYTF
DNA: TGTGCCAGTAGAAAACGGGGGGGCGAGGACTATGGCTACACCTTC

size: few
J: TRBJ1-6
D: TRBD1
V: TRBV7-9
CDR3: CASSSGTGVTSPLHF
DNA: TGTGCCAGCAGCTCAGGGACAGGGGTAACTTCACCCCTCCACTTT

size: .
J: TRBJ2-2
D: .
V: TRBV6-5
CDR3: CASCRGPNTGELFF
DNA: TGTGCCAGCTGTAGGGGCCCCAACACCGGGGAGCTGTTTTTT

size: .
J: TRBJ2-1
D: TRBD2
V: TRBV29-1
CDR3: CSVPLAGPNEQFF
DNA: TGCAGCGTTCCACTAGCGGGGCCTAATGAGCAGTTCTTC

size: .
J: TRBJ2-5
D: .
V: TRBV30
CDR3: CAGGLGETQYF
DNA: TGTGCCGGGGGCCTCGGAGAGACCCAGTACTTC

size: many
J: TRBJ2-7
D: TRBD1
V: TRBV18
CDR3: CASSLGQGYEQYF
DNA: TGTGCCAGCTCCCTCGGACAGGGCTACGAGCAGTACTTC

size: few
J: TRBJ2-5
D: TRBD2
V: TRBV18
CDR3: CASSPSGGNQETQYF
DNA: TGTGCCAGCTCACCCAGCGGGGGGAACCAAGAGACCCAGTACTTC

size: .
J: TRBJ1-2
D: TRBD1
V: TRBV5-1
CDR3: CASSLVRDRAFGYTF
DNA: TGCGCCAGCAGCTTGGTTCGGGACAGGGCTTTTGGCTACACCTTC

size: .
J: TRBJ2-7
D: .
V: TRBV6-5
CDR3: CASTRQGGPYEQYF
DNA: TGTGCCAGCACCAGACAGGGAGGCCCCTACGAGCAGTACTTC

size: .
J: TRBJ2-5
D: TRBD2
V: TRBV4-1
CDR3: CASSQGDGGLIKTQYF
DNA: TGCGCCAGCAGCCAAGGGGACGGGGGACTAATAAAGACCCAGTACTTC

size: few
J: TRBJ1-1
D: TRBD1
V: TRBV6-4
CDR3: CASSDLRDRGAMNTEAFF
DNA: TGTGCCAGCAGTGACTTGCGGGACAGGGGCGCTATGAACACTGAAGCTTTCTTT

size: .
J: TRBJ1-5
D: .
V: TRBV30
CDR3: CAWSWDNNQPQHF
DNA: TGTGCCTGGAGTTGGGACAATAATCAGCCCCAGCATTTT

size: few
J: TRBJ2-3
D: .
V: TRBV27
CDR3: CASSFSRGSTDTQYF
DNA: TGTGCCAGCAGTTTCAGCAGGGGCAGCACAGATACGCAGTATTTT

size: few
J: TRBJ2-2
D: TRBD2
V: TRBV2
CDR3: CASKGLAGATGELFF
DNA: TGTGCCAGCAAGGGGTTAGCGGGTGCCACCGGGGAGCTGTTTTTT

size: few
J: TRBJ1-6
D: .
V: TRBV6-5
CDR3: CASTRGSTGESPLHF
DNA: TGTGCCAGCACCCGGGGGAGTACCGGGGAATCACCCCTCCACTTT

size: few
J: TRBJ1-1
D: .
V: TRBV4-3
CDR3: CASSLSGSNTEAFF
DNA: TGCGCCAGCAGCCTCTCCGGGTCGAACACTGAAGCTTTCTTT

size: .
J: TRBJ2-7
D: TRBD2
V: TRBV7-2
CDR3: CASSLGPAGGSTYEQYF
DNA: TGTGCCAGCAGCTTAGGGCCAGCGGGGGGCTCCACCTACGAGCAGTACTTC

size: few
J: TRBJ1-2
D: TRBD1
V: TRBV6-1
CDR3: CASSRDRDGYTF
DNA: TGTGCCAGCAGTAGGGACAGGGATGGCTACACCTTC

size: .
J: TRBJ2-5
D: .
V: TRBV6-1
CDR3: CASSSGGETQYF
DNA: TGTGCCAGCAGTTCGGGCGGGGAGACCCAGTACTTC

size: .
J: TRBJ1-1
D: .
V: TRBV7-2
CDR3: CASSLVPGLNTEAFF
DNA: TGTGCCAGCAGCTTAGTCCCTGGCCTGAACACTGAAGCTTTCTTT

size: few
J: TRBJ2-3
D: TRBD2
V: TRBV6-4
CDR3: CASSDSSGGADTQYF
DNA: TGTGCCAGCAGTGACTCTAGCGGGGGGGCAGATACGCAGTATTTT

size: few
J: TRBJ1-5
D: .
V: TRBV30
CDR3: CAWSGQETLLRPQHF
DNA: TGTGCCTGGAGTGGACAGGAGACTCTCCTTAGGCCCCAGCATTTT

size: .
J: TRBJ1-5
D: .
V: TRBV6-6
CDR3: CASRTLDWMNQPQHF
DNA: TGTGCCAGCAGAACCCTAGACTGGATGAATCAGCCCCAGCATTTT

size: .
J: TRBJ1-6
D: .
V: TRBV30
CDR3: CAWSNKGGTGGNSPLHF
DNA: TGTGCCTGGAGTAATAAGGGGGGTACGGGAGGTAATTCACCCCTCCACTTT

size: few
J: TRBJ1-5
D: .
V: TRBV10-3
CDR3: CATQASNQPQHF
DNA: TGTGCCACACAGGCAAGCAATCAGCCCCAGCATTTT

size: .
J: TRBJ1-1
D: .
V: TRBV6-6
CDR3: CASSYSGGDAEAFF
DNA: TGTGCCAGCAGTTACTCGGGAGGGGACGCTGAAGCTTTCTTT

size: few
J: TRBJ1-4
D: .
V: TRBV7-8
CDR3: CASSFRISEKLFF
DNA: TGTGCCAGCAGCTTCCGTATATCGGAAAAACTGTTTTTT

size: .
J: TRBJ1-1
D: .
V: TRBV5-1
CDR3: CASSLAGQPNTEAFF
DNA: TGCGCCAGCAGCTTGGCCGGACAGCCGAACACTGAAGCTTTCTTT

size: .
J: TRBJ1-2
D: .
V: TRBV30
CDR3: CAWTSNNYGYTF
DNA: TGTGCCTGGACAAGCAATAACTATGGCTACACCTTC

size: few
J: TRBJ2-6
D: TRBD1
V: TRBV27
CDR3: CASSLSVGRKGATGANVLTF
DNA: TGTGCCAGCAGTTTAAGTGTTGGGCGAAAGGGGGCGACTGGGGCCAACGTCCTGACTTTC